The 27 T cell receptor beta chains below all came from one sample that was sequenced in a study of T cells after yellow fever vaccination. TCRdb used MiXCR to reprocess the 5' RACE reads, holding one entry per CDR3 protein. Here the sample spans 350,000 to 450,000 distinct CDR3 sequences, approximately 19% being singletons. The material sequenced was PBMCs, taken before the yellow fever booster vaccination. The receptor source for this set is a man aged 18 to 30 who received the YFV17D yellow fever vaccine.

The sample holds many counts of this clonotype. This rearrangement joins TRBV24-1 to TRBJ1-2; D not certain. Trimming shortened V by 4 bases and J by 3 bases, and 8 bases separated the two germline ends. The CDR3 is 13 amino acids. Germline values: CDR1 KGHDR, CDR2 SFDVKD. In nucleotides, the CDR3 is TGTGCCACCAGTGAAACAGCAGACTATGGCTACACCTTC. As protein: CATSETADYGYTF.

The V call is TRBV5-5, the J call TRBJ2-7; D unresolved. This CDR3 is built from 13 residues. Trimming took off 0 bases at V and 3 bases at J, with 7 bases between the two ends. Germline V lookup: CDR1 SGHKS, CDR2 YYEKEE (reference sequence). CDR3 amino acids: CASSLAIIYEQYF. CDR3 nucleotides: TGTGCCAGCAGCTTGGCCATAATCTACGAGCAGTACTTC.

The CDR3: CASSLWTGGNEKLFF. CDR3 nucleotides: TGTGCCAGCAGTTTATGGACAGGGGGGAATGAAAAACTGTTTTTT. V and J are TRBV12-3 or TRBV12-4 and TRBJ1-4, with 10 bases fitting TRBD1. This CDR3 comprises 15 residues. The V and J ends lost 2 bases and 5 bases, in that order; junction bases with no gene match: 2.

A few counts support this clonotype. The chain employs TRBV4-3 and TRBJ2-6; 7 bases agree with TRBD1. The CDR3 length is 18 residues. CDR1 is LGHNA and CDR2 is YSLEER in the germline V gene. Germline trimming cut 0 bases from V and 3 bases from J; bases unmatched to any gene: 8. The CDR3 spells CASSQEVQGFSGANVLTF. The CDR3 DNA follows: TGCGCCAGCAGCCAAGAGGTACAGGGGTTCAGTGGGGCCAACGTCCTGACTTTC.

This clonotype appeared a few times. The chain has TRBV7-9 and TRBJ1-4, with 7 bases that match TRBD1. The germline CDR1 and CDR2 sequences are SEHNR and FQNEAQ (reference sequence). Trimming at V came to 2 bases and at J to 5 bases, leaving 8 bases not matched to a gene. The CDR3 is 16 residues long. CDR3 sequence reads: CASSLWSTGRNEKLFF. The DNA for the CDR3 is TGTGCCAGCAGCTTATGGTCGACAGGGCGGAATGAAAAACTGTTTTTT.

This clonotype was seen a handful of times. The genes are TRBV18 and TRBJ2-3; D unresolved. The CDR3 loop spans 14 amino acids. Germline V gene lookup returns CDR1 KGHSH and CDR2 LQKENI. V was clipped by 3 bases and J by 2 bases, with 9 bases between them. The DNA for the CDR3 is TGTGCCAGCTCACCGCAGATACACACAGATACGCAGTATTTT. Protein sequence: CASSPQIHTDTQYF.

This chain connects TRBV7-3 to TRBJ1-1, with no clear D. This CDR3 has 13 amino acids. Per germline, CDR1 SGHTA and CDR2 FQGTGA. Trimming shortened V by 4 bases and J by 1 base, and 7 bases separated the two germline ends. CDR3 sequence (DNA): TGTGCCAGCAGCTCGGCTAGGAACACTGAAGCTTTCTTT. Protein: CASSSARNTEAFF.

The J gene is TRBJ2-5, the V gene TRBV20-1, with D unresolved. CDR1 is DFQATT and CDR2 is SNEGSKA in the germline V gene (reference sequence). This CDR3 spans 9 amino acids. V was shortened by 6 bases and J by 5 bases, with 4 bases between the two germline ends. CDR3 region: CSAGETQYF. Here the CDR3 DNA reads TGCAGTGCGGGGGAGACCCAGTACTTC.

About this clonotype itself: Relative to the germline gene, one junction end is altered; a read error may explain this. The CDR3 region has the DNA TGTGCCAGCAGCTTGCCTTACACTGAAACTTTCTTT. Translating gives CASSLPYTETFF. The V gene is TRBV5-4, the J gene TRBJ1-1; D not resolved. Germline V gene lookup returns CDR1 SGHNT and CDR2 YYREEE (reference sequence). This CDR3 spans 12 amino acids.

The V call is TRBV6-5, the J call TRBJ2-7; TRBD1 or TRBD2 may be the D gene (5 bases each). Germline V lookup: CDR1 MNHEY, CDR2 SVGAGI. CDR3 length: 15 amino acids. Trimming cost V 6 bases and J 1 base, with 16 bases left between them. The CDR3 sequence is CASRPDPGRSYEQYV. Written as DNA, the CDR3 is TGTGCCAGCAGGCCCGACCCAGGGAGATCCTACGAGCAGTACGTC.

The V call is TRBV9, the J call TRBJ1-5, with TRBD1 matching 10 bases. V shed 3 bases, J shed 6 bases, and the junction held 3 bases outside the gene matches. This CDR3 comprises 14 residues. CDR1 and CDR2 from the germline V gene are SGDLS and YYNGEE. DNA for the CDR3: TGTGCCAGCAGCGGGGGACAGGGGTTTCAGCCCCAGCATTTT. It codes for CASSGGQGFQPQHF. The variable domain in full, with the rest retrieved from reference TRBV9 and TRBJ1-5, is DSGVTQTPKHLITATGQRVTLRCSPRSGDLSVYWYQQSLDQGLQFLIQYYNGEERAKGNILERFSAQQFPDLHSELNLSSLELGDSALYFCASSGGQGFQPQHFGDGTRLSIL.

The chain carries TRBV7-9 and TRBJ2-3; 8 bases are a match to TRBD1. This CDR3 region has 16 residues. Germline V gene data show CDR1 as SEHNR and CDR2 as FQNEAQ (reference sequence). Germline trimming cut 1 base from V and 0 bases from J; bases unmatched to any gene: 3. DNA for the CDR3: TGTGCCAGCAGCTTAGGACAGGGGCCTAGCACAGATACGCAGTATTTT. Translated, it gives CASSLGQGPSTDTQYF. The entire variable domain, with the rest obtained from reference TRBV7-9 and TRBJ2-3, is as follows: DTGVSQNPRHKITKRGQNVTFRCDPISEHNRLYWYRQTLGQGPEFLTYFQNEAQLEKSRLLSDRFSAERPKGSFSTLEIQRTEQGDSAMYLCASSLGQGPSTDTQYFGPGTRLTVL.

The CDR3, as DNA: TGTGCCAGCAGCTACAAGGGACAGCGTAATGAAAAACTGTTTTTT. Translation gives CASSYKGQRNEKLFF. The chain has TRBV7-8 and TRBJ1-4; 7 bases fit TRBD1. The CDR3 consists of 15 residues. Trimming at V came to 4 bases and at J to 4 bases, leaving 6 bases not matched to a gene. Germline lookup yields CDR1 SGHVS and CDR2 FQNEAQ. Together with reference TRBV7-8 and TRBJ1-4, the CDR3 gives the full variable domain: GAGVSQSPRYKVAKRGQDVALRCDPISGHVSLFWYQQALGQGPEFLTYFQNEAQLDKSGLPSDRFFAERPEGSVSTLKIQRTQQEDSAVYLCASSYKGQRNEKLFFGSGTQLSVL.

A few counts support this clonotype. The CDR3 is CASSDYPDYEQYF. CDR3 DNA sequence: TGTGCCAGCAGTGACTACCCCGACTACGAGCAGTACTTC. The V and J genes are TRBV6-6 and TRBJ2-7; a possible D gene is TRBD2 (5 bases). This CDR3 comprises 13 residues. Germline CDR1 is MNHNY and CDR2 is SVGAGI (reference sequence). V lost 5 bases and J 3 bases, leaving 11 bases between the germline ends.

V is TRBV27 and J is TRBJ1-4; D not resolved. Germline-derived CDR1 and CDR2 are MNHEY and SMNVEV (reference sequence). Trimming took 5 bases from V and 6 from J, leaving 13 bases between them. This CDR3 spans 14 amino acids. CDR3 DNA sequence: TGTGCCAGCAGTCCGCGGACCTCGGATGAAAAACTGTTTTTT. It codes for CASSPRTSDEKLFF.

This clonotype is a singleton in its sample. V gene TRBV6-1 combines with J gene TRBJ2-7; unclear D gene. V lost 6 bases, J lost 2 bases, and 14 bases lay in between. CDR1 MNHNS and CDR2 SASEGT come from the germline V gene. The CDR3 contains 14 residues. DNA of the CDR3: TGTGCCAGCAGCTCCCCCCTGCGAACCTACGAGCAGTACGTC. Encoded protein: CASSSPLRTYEQYV.

This clonotype was recorded a few times. This chain uses TRBV20-1 with TRBJ1-5; D unresolved. Germline loops: CDR1 DFQATT, CDR2 SNEGSKA (reference sequence). The CDR3 has 13 amino acids. The CDR3 loop reads CSVRRFGNQPQHF. The CDR3 region has the DNA TGCTCCGTTAGACGGTTCGGCAATCAGCCCCAGCATTTT.

Only one count was recorded for this clonotype. The chain has TRBV7-2 and TRBJ2-2, with TRBD2 identical over 7 bases. Germline CDR1 reads SGHTA; CDR2 reads FQGNSA. The CDR3 is 20 amino acids. Trimming took 5 bases from V and 6 from J; bases not matched to a gene: 24. This chain's CDR3 is CASSQIIGTSGGISPGELFF. CDR3 bases: TGTGCCAGCAGCCAAATCATCGGGACGTCCGGGGGGATTTCTCCCGGGGAGCTGTTTTTT.

CDR3 DNA sequence: TGTGCCAGCAGCTTAGTATGGGGACCCGGGGAGCTGTTTTTT. Encoded protein: CASSLVWGPGELFF. The J gene is TRBJ2-2, the V gene TRBV7-2; D tentatively reads TRBD1 or TRBD2 (5 bases each). Germline CDR1 reads SGHTA; CDR2 reads FQGNSA. V lost 1 base and J 6 bases, leaving 9 bases between the germline ends. The CDR3 contains 14 residues.

The chain has TRBV30 and TRBJ1-5; maybe TRBD1 (6 bases). The V and J ends lost 2 bases and 6 bases respectively, with 11 bases between them. Germline V gene lookup returns CDR1 GTSNPN and CDR2 SVGIG (reference sequence). This CDR3 has 13 residues. Here the CDR3 reads CAWSRRGFQPQHF. CDR3 nucleotides: TGTGCCTGGAGTAGGAGGGGGTTTCAGCCCCAGCATTTT.

This clonotype was seen many times. Relative to the germline gene, one junction end is altered; a read error may explain this. This chain joins TRBV7-2 and TRBJ2-1; the match to TRBD2 covers 10 bases. The germline gives CDR1 SGHTA, CDR2 FQGNSA. The CDR3 has 15 amino acids. The CDR3 here is CASSASIAGGRGKVF. Written as DNA, the CDR3 is TGTGCCAGCAGCGCTAGCATAGCGGGGGGCCGGGGCAAGGTCTTC.

This clonotype has just a few counts. The J gene is TRBJ1-1, the V gene TRBV18; D is uncertain. The length of the CDR3 is 13 residues. Trimming stripped 6 bases from V and 3 bases from J, with 11 bases between. Germline V lookup: CDR1 KGHSH, CDR2 LQKENI. The CDR3 DNA reads TGTGCCAGCTCCCTAACGAAGGACACTGAAGCTTTCTTT. Protein product: CASSLTKDTEAFF.

This clonotype showed up just a few times. V is TRBV20-1 and J is TRBJ2-3; 10 bases agree with TRBD1. The germline CDR1 and CDR2 sequences are DFQATT and SNEGSKA (reference sequence). The CDR3 sequence is 15 residues long. Germline trimming cut 6 bases from V and 2 bases from J; bases unmatched to any gene: 8. Here the CDR3 reads CSANSGTGDTDTQYF. The CDR3 DNA follows: TGCAGTGCCAACTCCGGGACAGGGGACACAGATACGCAGTATTTT.

CDR3 DNA sequence: TGTGCCAGCACTGGGACTAGCGTGATCTACGAGCAGTACTTC. It yields the protein CASTGTSVIYEQYF. The chain is built from TRBV6-2 or TRBV6-3 and TRBJ2-7, with TRBD2 matching 10 bases. This CDR3 has 14 residues. CDR1 MNHEY and CDR2 SVGEGT come from the germline V gene. The ends lost 7 bases at V and 3 bases at J; junction bases unmatched: 6.

This chain links TRBV4-3 with TRBJ1-2; D perhaps matches TRBD1 (6 bases). CDR3 length equals 15 residues. V shed 4 bases and J shed 5 bases, with 17 bases lying between them. Germline V gene lookup returns CDR1 LGHNA and CDR2 YSLEER. The CDR3, as DNA: TGCGCCAGCAGCCGGGGACGGGGGGCTTTGTATGGCTACACCTTC. Amino acid sequence: CASSRGRGALYGYTF.

The chain recombines TRBV9 with TRBJ2-2, with D possibly being TRBD1 (6 bases). The CDR3 totals 15 residues. Germline V lookup: CDR1 SGDLS, CDR2 YYNGEE. Trimming shortened V by 4 bases and J by 5 bases, and 15 bases separated the two germline ends. This CDR3 is CASSPSGHLTGELFF. The CDR3 DNA reads as TGTGCCAGCAGCCCCTCGGGACACCTTACCGGGGAGCTGTTTTTT.

This clonotype was seen a handful of times. The rearrangement links TRBV12-3 or TRBV12-4 to TRBJ1-4, with 7 bases fitting TRBD1. The CDR3 runs 15 residues. The V gene end was trimmed by 6 bases and the J gene end by 3 bases; junction bases not matched to a gene: 7. CDR3 in amino acids: CASSPLTGPNEKLFF. DNA of the CDR3: TGTGCCAGCAGCCCGTTGACAGGGCCTAATGAAAAACTGTTTTTT.